The 29 T cell receptor beta chains below were found in one sample sequenced in a study of blood T cell repertoires in COVID-19. Here immunoSEQ multiplex PCR was the method, and the copy in TCRdb shows in-frame clones only, minus some. Of roughly 77,000 clones in the sample, under 85% were seen once. Sequenced material: peripheral blood. Source of these receptors: a man between 60 and 75 years old with COVID-19, enrolled during active disease.

This chain joins TRBV10-3 and TRBJ2-3, with TRBD2 matching 8 bases. Per the germline V gene, CDR1 is ENHRY and CDR2 is SYGVKD. After removal of 6 bases from V and 5 bases from J, the junction contained 7 bases not matched to a gene. The CDR3 extends over 14 amino acids. CDR3: CAISPGLDGDTQYF. CDR3 nucleotide sequence: TGTGCCATCAGCCCGGGACTAGATGGAGATACGCAGTATTTT.

This chain joins TRBV28 and TRBJ2-7; D unresolved. Looked up from germline, CDR1 is MDHEN and CDR2 is SYDVKM. V was pared by 5 bases and J by 2 bases, with 13 bases between. This CDR3 is built from 14 residues. This CDR3 is CASSDLDGAYEQYF. The CDR3 bases are TGTGCCAGCAGTGACCTAGACGGAGCCTACGAGCAGTACTTC.

The chain uses TRBV24-1 and TRBJ2-5; D is unclear. CDR1 KGHDR and CDR2 SFDVKD come from the germline V gene. The CDR3 sequence is 14 residues long. The V end lost 7 bases, the J end lost 5 bases, and 16 bases lay between the germline ends. The CDR3 bases are TGTGCCACCAGGGCCGGCTCGGCGGCGGAGACCCAGTACTTC. Protein sequence: CATRAGSAAETQYF.

This chain connects TRBV3-1 (or the pseudogene TRBV3-2) to TRBJ1-2, with 9 bases that match TRBD1. V lost 2 bases and J lost 8; bases outside the gene matches: 6. The CDR3 has 14 residues. Germline CDR1 and CDR2: LGHDT and YNNKEL (reference sequence). The CDR3 DNA sequence: TGTGCCAGCAGCCAACTACAGGGGGCGGACGGCTACACCTTC. Protein product: CASSQLQGADGYTF.

In its sample, this clone was seen a few times. This rearrangement joins TRBV7-6 to TRBJ2-1; 12 bases are a match to TRBD2. Trimming cost V 0 bases and J 4 bases; bases outside gene matches: 7. Germline values: CDR1 SGHVS, CDR2 FNYEAQ. CDR3 length equals 18 residues. CDR3 amino acids: CASSLAVQTSGSYNEQFF. The CDR3 DNA reads TGTGCCAGCAGCTTAGCGGTACAGACTAGCGGGAGTTACAATGAGCAGTTCTTC.

The V call is TRBV7-9, the J call TRBJ2-5; 13 bases match TRBD2. The germline V gene has CDR1 SEHNR and CDR2 FQNEAQ (reference sequence). This CDR3 spans 13 amino acids. The V gene end was trimmed by 8 bases and the J gene end by 3 bases; junction bases not matched to a gene: 0. This CDR3 reads CASGLAGEETQYF. CDR3 DNA: TGTGCCAGCGGACTAGCGGGAGAAGAGACCCAGTACTTC.

The chain uses TRBV15 and TRBJ2-1; 7 bases align to TRBD1. Trimming at V came to 3 bases and at J to 5 bases, leaving 4 bases not matched to a gene. This CDR3 is 14 amino acids long. CDR1 and CDR2 from the germline V gene are LNHNV and YYDKDF (reference sequence). Here the CDR3 reads CATSSGQVHNEQFF. The CDR3 DNA reads as TGTGCCACCAGCAGCGGACAGGTACACAATGAGCAGTTCTTC.

To note about this clone: This specimen includes other DNA sequences encoding the same CDR3. The V gene is TRBV24-1, the J gene TRBJ2-3, with TRBD1 matching 10 bases. Germline V gives CDR1 KGHDR, CDR2 SFDVKD. V gave up 4 bases and J gave up 5 bases; unmatched junction bases: 5. The CDR3 sequence is 15 residues long. The chain's CDR3 is CATSDDRGRGDTQYF. The CDR3 DNA sequence: TGTGCCACCAGTGACGACAGGGGGCGGGGAGATACGCAGTATTTT.

The chain has TRBV5-1 and TRBJ1-1; no firm D call. V was pared by 0 bases and J by 8 bases, with 5 bases between. The CDR3 runs 11 residues. In germline, CDR1 is SGHRS, CDR2 YFSETQ. The CDR3 loop is CASSLDSEAFF. CDR3 coding DNA: TGCGCCAGCAGCTTGGACAGCGAAGCTTTCTTT.

The chain is built from TRBV24-1 and TRBJ2-1; possible D gene TRBD1, 5 bases. The CDR3 is 12 amino acids. Germline CDR1 reads KGHDR; CDR2 reads SFDVKD. V was cut by 4 bases and J by 15 bases, with 15 bases left in between. Here the CDR3 reads CATSEQDRDRFF. In nucleotides, the CDR3 is TGTGCCACCAGTGAACAGGACCGAGATCGGTTCTTC.

The rearrangement uses TRBV30 and TRBJ2-5; D remains ambiguous. In germline, CDR1 is GTSNPN, CDR2 SVGIG (reference sequence). The V and J ends lost 2 bases and 1 base respectively, with 8 bases between them. The CDR3 covers 13 residues. Here the CDR3 DNA reads TGTGCCTGGAGTTCACAGCTCCAAGAGACCCAGTACTTC. Residues: CAWSSQLQETQYF.

This chain links TRBV9 with TRBJ2-5; a possible D gene is TRBD2 (5 bases). V was cut by 0 bases and J by 2 bases, with 11 bases left in between. CDR3 size: 15 residues. Germline loops: CDR1 SGDLS, CDR2 YYNGEE. Here the CDR3 DNA reads TGTGCCAGCAGCGTAGCAATCGGGATTCAAGAGACCCAGTACTTC. It encodes CASSVAIGIQETQYF.

The chain employs TRBV6-5 and TRBJ2-5; 7 nucleotides line up with TRBD1. The CDR3 is made up of 13 amino acids. In germline, CDR1 is MNHEY, CDR2 SVGAGI. The V segment lost 6 bases and the J segment 3 bases; nucleotides outside the gene matches: 4. CDR3 bases: TGTGCCAGCAGGTGGGGACAGAAAGAGACCCAGTACTTC. Amino acid sequence: CASRWGQKETQYF.

This clone turned up a few times. The V and J genes are TRBV28 and TRBJ1-2, with TRBD1 matching 9 bases. Germline loops: CDR1 MDHEN, CDR2 SYDVKM. V shed 2 bases and J 6 bases; nucleotides not matched to a gene: 10. The CDR3 contains 16 residues. CDR3 protein: CASSLLSPGQGHGYTF. Here the CDR3 DNA reads TGTGCCAGCAGTTTACTCAGTCCGGGACAGGGACATGGCTACACCTTC.

The chain combines TRBV11-3 with TRBJ2-1; tentatively, D is TRBD1 (5 bases). Germline CDR1 reads SGHNT; CDR2 reads YENEEA. Trimming pared 2 bases from V and 6 bases from J, leaving 5 bases between. This CDR3 contains 12 residues. CDR3 sequence: CASSLQGNEQFF. CDR3 nucleotides: TGTGCCAGCAGCTTACAGGGCAATGAGCAGTTCTTC.

This clone has only a few counts. Different DNA sequences within this sample yield the same CDR3. The V and J genes are TRBV18 and TRBJ2-3, with D unresolved. The CDR3 is made up of 13 amino acids. Trimming took 3 bases from V and 2 from J, leaving 6 bases between them. The germline CDR1 and CDR2 sequences are KGHSH and LQKENI. The CDR3 DNA is TGTGCCAGCTCACCCTCTCTCACAGATACGCAGTATTTT. Protein: CASSPSLTDTQYF.

The J gene is TRBJ1-2, the V gene TRBV4-1; D perhaps matches TRBD1 (5 bases). This CDR3 is built from 17 residues. Trimming took off 1 base at V and 1 base at J, with 16 bases between the two ends. The germline V gene encodes CDR1 MGHRA and CDR2 YSYEKL. This CDR3 is CASSQAQVQGLNYGYTF. As DNA, the CDR3 is TGCGCCAGCAGCCAAGCTCAGGTCCAGGGCCTTAACTATGGCTACACCTTC.

This clone was seen only a few times. The chain employs TRBV5-1 and TRBJ2-3, with 10 bases identical to TRBD2. CDR1 is SGHRS and CDR2 is YFSETQ in the germline V gene. CDR3 length equals 14 residues. V lost 4 bases to trimming and J lost 5 bases; unmatched junction nucleotides: 4. For the CDR3, the DNA is TGCGCCAGCAGCAGCGGGGGGGTGATAGATACGCAGTATTTT. Translation: CASSSGGVIDTQYF.

The chain employs TRBV6-2 or TRBV6-3 and TRBJ2-1; tentative D call: TRBD2 (6 bases). CDR3 length equals 13 residues. Germline V gene lookup returns CDR1 MNHEY and CDR2 SVGEGT. Between the trimmed V and J ends, which lost 4 bases and 15 bases, there was a span of 19 bases. This CDR3 is CASSSRDFALRFF. Here the CDR3 DNA reads TGTGCCAGCAGTTCTAGGGACTTCGCACTTCGGTTCTTC.

V usage is TRBV30 and J usage is TRBJ2-5, with TRBD1 matching 8 bases. Germline V CDR1 and CDR2: GTSNPN, SVGIG (reference sequence). V was pared by 5 bases and J by 5 bases, with 4 bases of the junction left unmatched. The length of the CDR3 is 12 residues. The CDR3: CAWDRGGETQYF. CDR3 coding DNA: TGTGCCTGGGACAGGGGCGGGGAGACCCAGTACTTC. Full variable domain (missing parts from reference TRBV30 and TRBJ2-5): SQTIHQWPATLVQPVGSPLSLECTVEGTSNPNLYWYRQAAGRGLQLLFYSVGIGQISSEVPQNLSASRPQDRQFILSSKKLLLSDSGFYLCAWDRGGETQYFGPGTRLLVL.

The chain recombines TRBV5-1 with TRBJ2-3, with 8 bases fitting TRBD2. J lost 4 bases, V lost 5 bases, and 3 bases had no gene match. This CDR3 spans 13 amino acids. Per the germline V gene, CDR1 is SGHRS and CDR2 is YFSETQ. In DNA form, the CDR3 reads TGCGCCAGCAGAACCGGGGGGGCAGATACGCAGTATTTT. Amino acids: CASRTGGADTQYF.

This clone has just a few counts. This sequence joins TRBV2 and TRBJ2-5; the D gene is possibly TRBD2 (5 bases). Germline lookup yields CDR1 SNHLY and CDR2 FYNNEI. Trimming removed 7 bases from V and 2 bases from J, with 14 bases in between. This CDR3 comprises 14 residues. The CDR3 DNA follows: TGTGCCAGCAAGACCACTAGAGCTCAAGAGACCCAGTACTTC. Its protein is CASKTTRAQETQYF.

This clone was observed a handful of times. V usage is TRBV7-2 and J usage is TRBJ2-5; 10 nucleotides align to TRBD2. The CDR3 is 15 residues long. J was trimmed by 4 bases and V by 5 bases; bases with no gene match: 7. From germline, CDR1 is SGHTA and CDR2 FQGNSA. CDR3: CASSTRPSGGETQYF. Written as DNA, the CDR3 is TGTGCCAGCAGCACCCGCCCTAGCGGGGGAGAGACCCAGTACTTC.

The gene calls are TRBV5-4 and TRBJ1-1, with unresolved D. CDR1 SGHNT and CDR2 YYREEE come from the germline V gene (reference sequence). This CDR3 contains 15 residues. Trimming took 0 bases from V and 3 from J, leaving 12 bases between them. CDR3: CASSLGELADTEAFF. As DNA, the CDR3 is TGTGCCAGCAGCTTGGGTGAGTTAGCGGACACTGAAGCTTTCTTT.

The chain carries TRBV19 and TRBJ1-6, with a tentative D call TRBD1 (6 bases). The CDR3 length is 15 residues. Between the trimmed V and J ends, which lost 6 bases and 7 bases, there was a span of 16 bases. Germline lookup yields CDR1 LNHDA and CDR2 SQIVND (reference sequence). The CDR3 DNA sequence: TGTGCCAGTAGCTTCCAACAGGGCAGGAATTCACCCCTCCACTTT. Amino acid sequence: CASSFQQGRNSPLHF.

V gene TRBV10-3 combines with J gene TRBJ2-1, with D hard to call. V lost 2 bases and J 4 bases, leaving 12 bases between the germline ends. The CDR3 totals 15 residues. In germline, CDR1 is ENHRY, CDR2 SYGVKD. The CDR3 DNA sequence: TGTGCCATCAGTGAGAGAGGTCTCGGGTACAATGAGCAGTTCTTC. Its protein product is CAISERGLGYNEQFF.

This chain connects TRBV9 to TRBJ1-1, with a weak D call TRBD1 (6 bases). Germline loops: CDR1 SGDLS, CDR2 YYNGEE. The V end was cut by 3 bases, the J end by 7 bases, with 22 bases between. The CDR3 sequence is 16 residues long. CDR3: CASSASGTQRGGEAFF. In nucleotides, the CDR3 is TGTGCCAGCAGCGCGTCCGGGACACAAAGGGGGGGTGAAGCTTTCTTT.

The sample holds one count of this clone. This chain joins TRBV28 and TRBJ2-1; 9 bases fit TRBD2. Looked up from germline, CDR1 is MDHEN and CDR2 is SYDVKM. This CDR3 region has 15 residues. V was pared by 6 bases and J by 9 bases, with 12 bases of the junction left unmatched. CDR3 residues: CASSPSGTSSSEQFF. Written as DNA, the CDR3 is TGTGCCAGCAGCCCAAGCGGGACTAGCTCTAGTGAGCAGTTCTTC.

The chain couples TRBV24-1 to TRBJ1-3; TRBD1 is a possible D gene (6 bases). There are 14 residues in the CDR3. Germline assignment: CDR1 KGHDR and CDR2 SFDVKD. Trimming removed 4 bases from V and 5 bases from J, with 11 bases in between. The CDR3 is CATSEGGGRNTIYF. CDR3 DNA: TGTGCCACCAGTGAAGGGGGGGGAAGAAACACCATATATTTT.